This entry lists 10 T cell receptor beta chains sequenced from one sample in a study of blood T cell repertoires in COVID-19 (dated by TCRdb to 2018 to 2020). The library was prepared using the immunoSEQ multiplex PCR assay. TCRdb retrieved this table from immuneACCESS and kept in-frame rearrangements only. Not all clones are present; in checked studies, unresolved V genes account for under half, and no reason is known for the remainder. The sample data list around 250,000 clones, and about four fifths of these were observed just once. The ten top clones hold 5% to 6% of the sample. The sample consisted of peripheral blood. The receptors were gathered from an older man with acute or convalescent COVID-19.

This chain uses TRBV27 with TRBJ2-3, with TRBD2 identical over 9 bases. Germline V gene lookup returns CDR1 MNHEY and CDR2 SMNVEV (reference sequence). The CDR3 contains 15 residues. The junction had 4 bases not matched to a gene; V was cut back by 5 bases and J by 1 base. CDR3 region: CASSLSGRRTDTQYF. CDR3 nucleotides: TGTGCCAGCAGTCTCAGCGGGAGGCGCACAGATACGCAGTATTTT.

The chain employs TRBV2 and TRBJ1-5, with a possible D match to TRBD1 (6 bases). Trimming removed 2 bases at V and 7 bases at J, with 12 bases between. The V gene's germline CDR1 is SNHLY and CDR2 FYNNEI. The CDR3 runs 14 residues. The CDR3 sequence: CASSESGRGQPQHF. The CDR3 nucleotides are TGTGCCAGCAGTGAATCGGGCAGGGGCCAGCCCCAGCATTTT.

The chain is built from TRBV6-5 and TRBJ2-1; 9 nucleotides align to TRBD1. This CDR3 region has 13 residues. The V gene's germline CDR1 is MNHEY and CDR2 SVGAGI. The J segment lost 2 bases and the V segment lost 8 bases, leaving 1 base of the junction unmatched. CDR3 bases: TGTGCCAGCCGGGACAGGGCCTACAATGAGCAGTTCTTC. As protein: CASRDRAYNEQFF.

The V and J genes are TRBV4-2 and TRBJ1-1; 7 bases align to TRBD1. CDR3 length: 15 amino acids. The V gene's germline CDR1 is LGHNA and CDR2 YNFKEQ. With 1 base clipped from V and 5 bases from J, the junction kept 7 bases outside the gene matches. The CDR3, as DNA: TGTGCCAGCAGCCAAGTTTCCCCAGGGGGAACTGAAGCTTTCTTT. Protein sequence: CASSQVSPGGTEAFF.

V and J are TRBV6-5 and TRBJ1-1, with a weak D call TRBD1 (6 bases). V was cut by 6 bases and J by 1 base, with 9 bases left in between. In germline, CDR1 is MNHEY, CDR2 SVGAGI. The CDR3 is 13 residues long. The DNA of the CDR3 is TGTGCCAGCAGGCAGGGGTCGAACACTGAAGCTTTCTTT. Translation: CASRQGSNTEAFF.

The chain carries TRBV3-1 (or the pseudogene TRBV3-2) and TRBJ1-5; D not resolved. CDR3 length: 12 amino acids. CDR1 and CDR2 (germline): LGHDT, YNNKEL (reference sequence). Trimming pared 2 bases from V and 6 bases from J, leaving 5 bases between. Here the CDR3 DNA reads TGTGCCAGCAGCCAACCGGGTCAGCCCCAGCATTTT. Translation gives CASSQPGQPQHF.

This clone was detected only a few times. The V and J genes are TRBV4-1 and TRBJ1-4, with D maybe TRBD1 (6 bases). Germline CDR1 MGHRA, CDR2 YSYEKL. Between the trimmed V and J ends, which lost 0 bases and 1 base, there was a span of 15 bases. The CDR3 is made up of 18 amino acids. The CDR3 reads CASSQDPQGRVTNEKLFF. The DNA for the CDR3 is TGCGCCAGCAGCCAAGACCCCCAGGGGAGGGTAACTAATGAAAAACTGTTTTTT.

This sequence joins TRBV28 and TRBJ2-7; unclear D gene. The CDR3 runs to 11 residues. Germline V gene lookup returns CDR1 MDHEN and CDR2 SYDVKM. The V end was cut by 9 bases, the J end by 4 bases, with 10 bases between. This chain's CDR3 is CASRGGYEQYF. The CDR3 DNA reads TGTGCCAGTAGAGGCGGATACGAGCAGTACTTC.

The chain links TRBV19 to TRBJ2-5, with TRBD2 as a possible D gene (6 bases). V was clipped by 6 bases and J by 5 bases, with 19 bases between them. This CDR3 has 15 amino acids. Germline CDR1 LNHDA, CDR2 SQIVND (reference sequence). CDR3 in amino acids: CASSQDPGGWETQYF. The CDR3 region has the DNA TGTGCCAGTAGCCAGGACCCTGGGGGGTGGGAGACCCAGTACTTC.

Here the CDR3 reads CASSAPGQIYGYTF. The CDR3 nucleotides are TGTGCCAGTAGTGCCCCGGGACAGATCTATGGCTACACCTTC. The chain has TRBV19 and TRBJ1-2, with 7 bases lining up with TRBD1. The CDR3 sequence is 14 residues long. With 5 bases clipped from V and 4 bases from J, the junction kept 7 bases outside the gene matches. Germline V CDR1 and CDR2: LNHDA, SQIVND (reference sequence).